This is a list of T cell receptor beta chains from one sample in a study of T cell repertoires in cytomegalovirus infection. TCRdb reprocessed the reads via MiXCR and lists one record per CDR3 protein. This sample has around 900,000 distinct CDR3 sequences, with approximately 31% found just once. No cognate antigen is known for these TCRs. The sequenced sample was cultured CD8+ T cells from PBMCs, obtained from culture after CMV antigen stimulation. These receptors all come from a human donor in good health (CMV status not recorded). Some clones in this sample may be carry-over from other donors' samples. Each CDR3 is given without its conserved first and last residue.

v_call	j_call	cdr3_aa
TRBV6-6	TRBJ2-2	ASLGLAGDGTGELF
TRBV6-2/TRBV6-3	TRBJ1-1	ASTIATGAPWEAF
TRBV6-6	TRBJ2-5	ANRLWELQETQY
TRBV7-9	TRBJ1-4	ASSPRVGQPATNEKLF
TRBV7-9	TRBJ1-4	ASSLVRAGNEKLF
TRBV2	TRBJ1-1	ASSEGRTRLNTEAF
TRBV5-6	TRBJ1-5	ASSFLRAGGNQPQH
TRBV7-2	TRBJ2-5	ASSPLTGGSETQY
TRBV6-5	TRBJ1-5	ATSPGTGSQPQH
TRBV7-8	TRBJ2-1	ASSFVPLDEQF
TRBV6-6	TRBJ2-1	AGGLYSYNEQF
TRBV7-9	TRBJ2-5	ASRLSALPSEETQY
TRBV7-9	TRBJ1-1	ASSLEGAREAF
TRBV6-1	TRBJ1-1	ASSVGRQSEAF
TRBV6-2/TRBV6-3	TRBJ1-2	ASIGENGYT
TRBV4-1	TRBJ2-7	ASSQEAGVDYEQY
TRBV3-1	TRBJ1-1	ASSLPGGYTEAF
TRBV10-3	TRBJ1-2	AISSGRPNYGYT
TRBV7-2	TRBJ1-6	ASSPPPGQGFNSPLH
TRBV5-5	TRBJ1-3	ASSLRGDRGPGNTIY
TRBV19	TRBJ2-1	ASSNRGLAGDNEQF
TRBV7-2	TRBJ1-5	ASSAMVGNQPQH
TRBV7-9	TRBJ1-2	ASSLGGYT
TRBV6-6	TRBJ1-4	ASSYSYSGPGEKLF
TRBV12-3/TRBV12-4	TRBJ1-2	ASSSGGSGYT
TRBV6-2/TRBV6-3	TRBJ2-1	ASSYAVWEVYNEQF
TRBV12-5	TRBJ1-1	ASGLVQPGRAEAF
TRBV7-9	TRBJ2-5	ASSLASYQETQY
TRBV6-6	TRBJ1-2	ASSYGRTGGDYGYT
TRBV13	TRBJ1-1	ASSPPKGHRNTEAF
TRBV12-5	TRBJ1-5	ASGLGGGNQPQH
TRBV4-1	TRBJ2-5	ASSQLVSGVLQETQY
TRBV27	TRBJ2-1	ASSSGTGSSYNEQF
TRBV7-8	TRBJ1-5	ASSDGSNQPQH
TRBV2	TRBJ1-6	ATEGKTLH
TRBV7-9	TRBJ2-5	ASSSFDRGDSETQY
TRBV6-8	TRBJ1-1	ASRERDTPNTEAF
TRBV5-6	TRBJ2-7	ASSLSGRTTYEQY
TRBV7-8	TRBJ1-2	ASGRPRGYT
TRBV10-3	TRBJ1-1	AIRDRLGTEAF
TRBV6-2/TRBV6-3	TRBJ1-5	ASSYYRGYQPQH
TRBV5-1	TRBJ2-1	ASSLVPGVNEQF
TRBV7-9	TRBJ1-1	ASSSQGVGAF